These 9 T cell receptor beta chains were all obtained from the same sample, sequenced in a study of blood T cell repertoires in COVID-19. Measured with immunoSEQ multiplex PCR; TCRdb has only the in-frame clones, and not every one. The data contain 55,000 or so clones, about three quarters of them singletons. Sequencing was performed on peripheral blood. The receptors come from a man aged 30-40 years with COVID-19, enrolled during active disease.

This clone was observed a handful of times. The J gene is TRBJ1-2, the V gene TRBV11-3; tentatively, D is TRBD1 (6 bases). The CDR3 length is 13 residues. Deletions cut 4 bases from V and 2 bases from J, with 8 bases between. Germline CDR1 and CDR2: SGHNT and YENEEA. CDR3: CASSSGQNYGYTF. In nucleotides, the CDR3 is TGTGCCAGCAGCTCTGGACAGAACTATGGCTACACCTTC.

V usage is TRBV29-1 and J usage is TRBJ2-1, with D possibly matching TRBD1 (5 bases). V lost 7 bases and J 4 bases, leaving 8 bases between the germline ends. The CDR3 extends over 11 amino acids. CDR1 SQVTM and CDR2 ANQGSEA come from the germline V gene. The CDR3 region has the DNA TGCAGCGCCAGGGAATACAATGAGCAGTTCTTC. Protein sequence: CSAREYNEQFF.

The V and J genes are TRBV27 and TRBJ1-5; D is ambiguous. Germline V CDR1 and CDR2: MNHEY, SMNVEV (reference sequence). The CDR3 extends over 12 amino acids. V dropped 7 bases and J dropped 7 bases, with 11 bases sitting between them. CDR3 in amino acids: CASTSPGQPQHF. In DNA, the CDR3 is TGTGCCAGCACCTCCCCGGGGCAGCCCCAGCATTTT.

This rearrangement joins TRBV12-3 or TRBV12-4 to TRBJ1-4, with 8 nucleotides matching TRBD1. The CDR3 has 12 amino acids. With V trimmed by 1 base and J by 13 bases, 2 bases remained unmatched. This chain's CDR3 is CASSLGTGGLFF. The CDR3 nucleotides read TGTGCCAGCAGTTTAGGAACAGGGGGACTGTTTTTT.

The CDR3 bases are TGCGCCAGCAGCGGAAAAACAGGGGTACTTTACAATGAGCAGTTCTTC. Amino acids: CASSGKTGVLYNEQFF. The rearrangement uses TRBV5-1 and TRBJ2-1, with 7 bases lining up with TRBD1. The germline CDR1 and CDR2 sequences are SGHRS and YFSETQ. The V gene end was trimmed by 4 bases and the J gene end by 4 bases; junction bases not matched to a gene: 11. This CDR3 is 16 amino acids long.

The chain combines TRBV30 with TRBJ1-3, with TRBD1 as a possible D gene (5 bases). Germline-derived CDR1 and CDR2 are GTSNPN and SVGIG (reference sequence). This CDR3 spans 16 amino acids. Trimming took off 2 bases at V and 2 bases at J, with 16 bases between the two ends. CDR3 residues: CAWSPGTFFAGNTIYF. Written as DNA, the CDR3 is TGTGCCTGGAGTCCCGGGACTTTTTTTGCTGGAAACACCATATATTTT.

This clone appeared once. The V and J genes are TRBV19 and TRBJ1-1; D might be TRBD1 (6 bases). Per the germline V gene, CDR1 is LNHDA and CDR2 is SQIVND (reference sequence). Trimming removed 2 bases at V and 7 bases at J, with 17 bases between. The CDR3 loop spans 15 amino acids. The CDR3, as DNA: TGTGCCAGTAGTATATTAAACAGGGCGACAGTTGAAGCTTTCTTT. Its translation is CASSILNRATVEAFF.

The CDR3 sequence is CASSQGSLAGGLDEQFF. Written as DNA, the CDR3 is TGCGCCAGCAGCCAAGGGTCGCTAGCGGGGGGTCTGGATGAGCAGTTCTTC. The rearrangement uses TRBV4-1 and TRBJ2-1; 11 nucleotides align to TRBD2. Germline lookup yields CDR1 MGHRA and CDR2 YSYEKL. The CDR3 totals 17 residues. V was clipped by 1 base and J by 8 bases; unmatched bases: 10.

The J gene is TRBJ2-5, the V gene TRBV6-5; 7 bases fit TRBD1. The V gene's germline CDR1 is MNHEY and CDR2 SVGAGI. J was trimmed by 2 bases and V by 7 bases; bases with no gene match: 7. This CDR3 is 14 amino acids long. The CDR3 loop is CASNVGTAQETQYF. In nucleotides, the CDR3 is TGTGCCAGCAATGTCGGGACAGCACAAGAGACCCAGTACTTC.